What follows is one T cell receptor (beta chain) and its context. Primers: 60 Vbeta forward and 13 Jbeta reverse. This table comes from immunoSEQ multiplex PCR, and its TCRdb copy is limited to in-frame clones, with some not included. The sample has 150,000 to 200,000 clones, around 90% seen once. The data stem from a study of cytomegalovirus exposure and HLA in healthy donors. Trimming pared 8 bases from V and 0 bases from J, leaving 17 bases between. Germline loops: CDR1 MNHEY, CDR2 SMNVEV (reference sequence). The CDR3 length is 16 residues. The TCR was taken from a boy aged 2-15 years in good health and CMV-seronegative. This chain uses TRBV27 with TRBJ2-1; tentative D call: TRBD2 (7 bases). Sequencing was performed on PBMCs. The CDR3 sequence is CASGGAGTSSYNEQFF. The CDR3 coding sequence is TGTGCCAGCGGGGGGGCGGGGACGAGCTCCTACAATGAGCAGTTCTTC.